This T cell receptor beta chain emerged from a study of long-term antiretroviral therapy in people with HIV. For the study at large: Collection dates of the earliest samples fall about a decade before the 2015 immediate-ART recommendation.

Study-level findings and limits: In samples taken after ART, diversity increased but remained below transplant donor control levels.

This CDR3 spans 15 amino acids. Germline CDR1 and CDR2: SGHRS and YFSETQ. The V and J ends lost 1 base and 7 bases, in that order; junction bases with no gene match: 8. Researchers ran immunoSEQ v3.0 at survey level. The method was immunoSEQ multiplex PCR; TCRdb's version includes in-frame clones alone and lacks a portion of them. The repertoire includes around 37,000 clones, approximately 85% of them detected once, and 4.4% sits in the top ten. For this clone: Antigen specificity is unknown.

Every HIV-positive participant received treatment in the United States. This clonotype was sampled from a man aged 18 to 30 with HIV. The genes are TRBV5-1 and TRBJ2-1, with 7 bases fitting TRBD2. The specimen comprised unsorted PBMCs, sampled 3.3 years after starting antiretroviral therapy. CDR3 protein: CASSLLRETLNEQFF. Written as DNA, the CDR3 is TGCGCCAGCAGCTTGTTGCGGGAGACGCTTAATGAGCAGTTCTTC. Full variable domain (outside the CDR3, taken from reference TRBV5-1 and TRBJ2-1): KAGVTQTPRYLIKTRGQQVTLSCSPISGHRSVSWYQQTPGQGLQFLFEYFSETQRNKGNFPGRFSGRQFSNSRSEMNVSTLELGDSALYLCASSLLRETLNEQFFGPGTRLTVL.